These T cell receptor beta chains were read from a single sample in a study of T cell responses to AZD1222 COVID-19 vaccine. Sequencing was performed with immunoSEQ multiplex PCR; in TCRdb, only in-frame clones are kept and a portion is missing. Among 89,000 or so clones listed, roughly 88% were seen once. The input for sequencing was peripheral blood, taken on day 0 of AZD1222 vaccination. The source is an adult in good health. Both conserved end residues are part of each CDR3. A D gene is named only where the DNA matches it firmly. Rows may omit the clone size; those that give it use once, few, many or a size class.

d_call,v_call,j_call,clone_size,cdr3_aa,cdr3_nt
NA,TRBV18,TRBJ2-1,NA,CASSPARNEQFF,TGTGCCAGCTCACCGGCGAGGAATGAGCAGTTCTTC
NA,TRBV10-3,TRBJ1-3,NA,CAISDSAYSGNTIYF,TGTGCCATCAGTGATAGCGCCTACTCTGGAAACACCATATATTTT
NA,TRBV19,TRBJ2-1,once,CASRARDRYNEQFF,TGTGCCAGTAGGGCCCGCGACAGATACAATGAGCAGTTCTTC
NA,TRBV6-6,TRBJ1-3,NA,CAIGGGNQGNTIYF,TGTGCCATAGGGGGAGGGAACCAAGGAAACACCATATATTTT
NA,TRBV10-3,TRBJ1-5,NA,CAISGQRDQPQHF,TGTGCCATCAGTGGACAGAGAGATCAGCCCCAGCATTTT
NA,TRBV18,TRBJ1-6,NA,CASSPSSGVGSPLHF,TGTGCCAGCTCACCTTCATCGGGGGTGGGTTCACCCCTCCACTTT
NA,TRBV12-3/TRBV12-4,TRBJ1-2,once,CASSFGVSYTF,TGTGCCAGCAGTTTTGGCGTGTCCTACACCTTC
NA,TRBV30,TRBJ1-2,NA,CAWGGYYGYTF,TGTGCCTGGGGCGGGTACTATGGCTACACCTTC
NA,TRBV7-6,TRBJ2-7,NA,CASSLAQGEQYF,TGTGCCAGCAGCTTAGCGCAGGGGGAGCAGTACTTC
NA,TRBV7-9,TRBJ2-3,NA,CASSFREGTDTQYF,TGTGCCAGCAGCTTTCGAGAGGGCACAGATACGCAGTATTTT
NA,TRBV14,TRBJ1-1,NA,CASSQLTGFTEAFF,TGTGCCAGCAGCCAACTCACAGGGTTCACTGAAGCTTTCTTT
NA,TRBV6-5,TRBJ2-6,NA,CASMALRAGANVLTF,TGTGCCAGCATGGCCCTACGGGCTGGGGCCAACGTCCTGACTTTC
TRBD1,TRBV7-8,TRBJ2-7,NA,CASSWYDLGTGIYEQYF,TGTGCCAGCAGCTGGTACGATCTCGGGACAGGAATCTACGAGCAGTACTTC
NA,TRBV9,TRBJ1-2,NA,CASSRTVSVLGYTF,TGTGCCAGCAGCCGGACAGTCTCGGTTCTAGGCTACACCTTC
NA,TRBV12-5,TRBJ2-6,NA,CASGLVLGSGANVLTF,TGTGCTAGTGGTTTGGTCTTGGGATCTGGGGCCAACGTCCTGACTTTC
NA,TRBV19,TRBJ1-1,once,CASTPLGAKNTEAFF,TGTGCCAGTACCCCCTTGGGGGCAAAAAACACTGAAGCTTTCTTT
NA,TRBV19,TRBJ1-1,once,CASSIFMGLGTEAFF,TGTGCCAGTAGTATATTCATGGGGTTGGGGACAGAAGCTTTCTTT
TRBD1,TRBV7-2,TRBJ1-6,few,CASSTHPGTGRNSPLHF,TGTGCCAGCAGCACCCACCCGGGGACAGGGCGAAATTCACCCCTCCACTTT
NA,TRBV7-8,TRBJ2-1,NA,CASSPQGGGMEQFF,TGTGCCAGCAGCCCCCAAGGGGGTGGGATGGAGCAGTTCTTC
TRBD2,TRBV5-4,TRBJ2-7,once,CASSTRTSGGIFYEQYF,TGTGCCAGCAGCACTCGGACTAGCGGGGGAATCTTCTACGAGCAGTACTTC
NA,TRBV5-1,TRBJ2-1,NA,CASSLDGARMNEQFF,TGCGCCAGCAGCTTAGACGGGGCGAGGATGAATGAGCAGTTCTTC
TRBD2,TRBV11-2,TRBJ2-1,once,CASSLATVGLAAEQFF,TGTGCCAGCAGCTTAGCAACGGTGGGACTAGCTGCTGAGCAGTTCTTC
TRBD2,TRBV7-9,TRBJ2-4,NA,CASSHPGGEVQYF,TGTGCCAGCAGCCACCCGGGGGGAGAAGTTCAGTACTTC
NA,TRBV19,TRBJ2-3,once,CASRLGSTDTQYF,TGTGCCAGTAGATTAGGGAGCACAGATACGCAGTATTTT
NA,TRBV20-1,TRBJ1-6,NA,CSARFEQQVHF,TGCAGTGCTAGGTTCGAACAGCAAGTCCACTTT
NA,TRBV5-4,TRBJ2-1,NA,CASAGNQTARRRSSYNEQFF,TGTGCCAGCGCGGGCAACCAAACTGCGCGTCGTAGGAGCTCCTACAATGAGCAGTTCTTC
NA,TRBV7-9,TRBJ1-2,NA,CASSLESGALYGYTF,TGTGCCAGCAGCTTAGAATCGGGGGCCTTGTATGGCTACACCTTC
NA,TRBV6-5,TRBJ1-1,NA,CASIRGRAVNTEAFF,TGTGCCAGCATCCGGGGGCGGGCGGTGAACACTGAAGCTTTCTTT
TRBD1,TRBV29-1,TRBJ1-2,NA,CSVRHQDRGQGYTF,TGCAGCGTCCGTCACCAAGACAGGGGCCAGGGCTACACCTTC
NA,TRBV4-1,TRBJ2-3,once,CASSQAQGGTDTQYF,TGCGCCAGCAGCCAGGCACAGGGGGGGACAGATACGCAGTATTTT
NA,TRBV7-2,TRBJ1-5,NA,CASSLGSGSNQPQHF,TGTGCCAGCAGCTTAGGTTCGGGTAGCAATCAGCCCCAGCATTTT
TRBD1,TRBV6-5,TRBJ2-3,NA,CASSYRDRRVDTQYF,TGTGCCAGCAGTTACCGGGACAGGAGGGTCGATACGCAGTATTTT
TRBD1,TRBV19,TRBJ1-5,NA,CASSIGRGMGDNQPQHF,TGTGCCAGTAGTATTGGCAGGGGGATGGGGGACAATCAGCCCCAGCATTTT
NA,TRBV4-2,TRBJ1-2,NA,CASSQVTGPYGYTF,TGTGCCAGCAGCCAAGTCACGGGACCCTATGGCTACACCTTC
NA,TRBV14,TRBJ2-1,NA,CASSQENRLALF,TGTGCCAGCAGCCAAGAAAATAGGTTGGCGCTCTTC
TRBD2,TRBV18,TRBJ2-3,NA,CASSPAGGTDTQYF,TGTGCCAGCTCACCGGCGGGAGGCACAGATACGCAGTATTTT
NA,TRBV4-1,TRBJ1-5,NA,CASSQIGGNQPQHF,TGCGCCAGCAGCCAAATTGGAGGGAATCAGCCCCAGCATTTT
TRBD1,TRBV19,TRBJ1-6,NA,CASSVLQGRNSPLHF,TGTGCCAGTAGTGTATTACAGGGGAGGAATTCACCCCTCCACTTT
NA,TRBV5-5,TRBJ2-6,few,CASSTNSANVLTF,TGTGCCAGCAGCACAAACTCGGCCAACGTCCTGACTTTC
NA,TRBV27,TRBJ1-6,NA,CASSLGASNSPLHF,TGTGCCAGCAGTTTAGGAGCGTCTAATTCACCCCTCCACTTT
NA,TRBV7-9,TRBJ2-1,NA,CASSLDGSPYNEQFF,TGTGCCAGCAGCTTAGACGGGAGCCCCTACAATGAGCAGTTCTTC
NA,TRBV6-5,TRBJ2-2,NA,CASSYGRRTTGELFF,TGTGCCAGCAGTTATGGGCGTCGGACAACCGGGGAGCTGTTTTTT
NA,TRBV6-5,TRBJ2-5,NA,CASSRGETQYF,TGTGCCAGCAGCCGCGGGGAGACCCAGTACTTC
NA,TRBV27,TRBJ1-3,NA,CASRSSGSGNTIYF,TGTGCCAGCAGGTCTTCGGGCTCTGGAAACACCATATATTTT
NA,TRBV28,TRBJ1-1,NA,CASSLTGLATEAFF,TGTGCCAGCAGTTTAACAGGGCTAGCCACTGAAGCTTTCTTT
NA,TRBV7-8,TRBJ1-1,NA,CASSRRPDTYTEAFF,TGTGCCAGCAGCCGAAGGCCTGACACCTACACTGAAGCTTTCTTT
NA,TRBV12-3/TRBV12-4,TRBJ2-7,NA,CASSSGTFRVGF,TGTGCCAGCAGTTCTGGGACTTTTCGAGTGGGCTTC
TRBD2,TRBV7-2,TRBJ2-1,NA,CASSLETSAHNEQFF,TGTGCCAGCAGCTTAGAAACTAGCGCCCACAATGAGCAGTTCTTC
NA,TRBV20-1,TRBJ2-1,NA,CSAIQRKQFF,TGCAGTGCTATCCAGCGGAAGCAGTTCTTC
TRBD1,TRBV7-9,TRBJ1-5,few,CASSAGTDQHF,TGTGCCAGCAGCGCAGGGACAGACCAGCATTTT
NA,TRBV6-5,TRBJ1-1,NA,CASSYGGPGNTEAFF,TGTGCCAGCAGTTACGGGGGGCCAGGGAACACTGAAGCTTTCTTT
TRBD2,TRBV4-2,TRBJ2-1,NA,CASSRLAGTYNEQFF,TGTGCCAGCAGCAGACTAGCGGGTACCTACAATGAGCAGTTCTTC
NA,TRBV5-1,TRBJ2-1,NA,CASSLQRNEQFF,TGCGCCAGCAGCTTACAGCGAAATGAGCAGTTCTTC
NA,TRBV9,TRBJ1-4,NA,CASSVDPWAANEKLFF,TGTGCCAGCAGCGTAGACCCTTGGGCGGCTAATGAAAAACTGTTTTTT
NA,TRBV15,TRBJ1-5,NA,CATSHSNQPQHF,TGTGCCACCAGCCATAGCAATCAGCCCCAGCATTTT
NA,TRBV5-1,TRBJ1-1,NA,CASSPRLDLGGSRNTEAFF,TGCGCCAGCAGCCCCCGACTGGATCTGGGTGGTTCTAGGAATACTGAAGCTTTCTTT